These 23 T cell receptor beta chains were sequenced from one sample in a study of blood T cell repertoires in COVID-19. Only in-frame clones appear in the TCRdb table, and some are missing; sequencing was by immunoSEQ multiplex PCR. Of roughly 250,000 clones in the sample, about nine tenths were seen once. What was sequenced was PBMCs or T cells enriched from blood (not recorded which). These receptors originate from a woman between 35 and 50 years old with acute COVID-19.

This chain links TRBV24-1 with TRBJ2-1, with D maybe TRBD1 (6 bases). The CDR3 runs to 17 residues. Trimming pared 6 bases from V and 0 bases from J, leaving 17 bases between. The germline gives CDR1 KGHDR, CDR2 SFDVKD. DNA of the CDR3: TGTGCCACCAGTAATTCGAGGGGGTGGGGCTCCTACAATGAGCAGTTCTTC. Protein: CATSNSRGWGSYNEQFF.

The gene calls are TRBV28 and TRBJ1-1; D is perhaps TRBD1 (5 bases). This CDR3 spans 14 amino acids. V was shortened by 5 bases and J by 5 bases, with 15 bases between the two germline ends. Per germline, CDR1 MDHEN and CDR2 SYDVKM. CDR3: CASSLGGRGTEAFF. CDR3 coding DNA: TGTGCCAGCAGTCTCGGGGGGAGAGGGACTGAAGCTTTCTTT.

The chain links TRBV9 to TRBJ1-1; TRBD1 is a possible D gene (6 bases). V dropped 5 bases and J dropped 5 bases, with 16 bases sitting between them. CDR1 and CDR2 (germline): SGDLS, YYNGEE. The CDR3 runs 14 residues. The CDR3 coding sequence is TGTGCCAGCAGTTCTTTACAGGGTAGGACTGAAGCTTTCTTT. Amino acid sequence: CASSSLQGRTEAFF.

V and J are TRBV7-2 and TRBJ1-6; the match to TRBD1 covers 7 bases. Germline CDR1 reads SGHTA; CDR2 reads FQGNSA. The CDR3 has 15 residues. Unmatched junction bases numbered 3, after V lost 0 bases and J lost 7 bases. The CDR3 nucleotides read TGTGCCAGCAGCTTAGCCAGGGGGGCGAATTCACCCCTCCACTTT. This encodes CASSLARGANSPLHF.

The V gene is TRBV4-3, the J gene TRBJ2-3, with D possibly TRBD1 on 6 matching bases. This CDR3 is built from 16 residues. Germline CDR1 and CDR2: LGHNA and YSLEER. Between the trimmed V and J ends, which lost 0 bases and 4 bases, there was a span of 14 bases. CDR3 amino acids: CASSQEQGEGADTQYF. For the CDR3, the DNA is TGCGCCAGCAGCCAAGAACAGGGAGAAGGGGCAGATACGCAGTATTTT.

The chain couples TRBV21-1 to TRBJ1-6; the table's D call TRBD1 went unverified against the DNA. TRBV21-1 is a pseudogene locus. The CDR3 spans 15 residues. The CDR3 protein is CASTFLTVSNSPLHF. The CDR3 nucleotides read TGTGCCAGCACCTTTTTGACAGTCAGCAATTCACCCCTCCACTTT.

This clone has just a few counts. The rearrangement uses TRBV15 and TRBJ1-2, with D maybe TRBD1 (5 bases). Germline V gives CDR1 LNHNV, CDR2 YYDKDF (reference sequence). Trimming left V 0 bases short and J 6 bases short, with 11 bases between. This CDR3 spans 14 amino acids. The CDR3 DNA reads TGTGCCACCAGCAGAGATTTTGGAGGGGATGGCTACACCTTC. It encodes CATSRDFGGDGYTF.

The chain uses TRBV9 and TRBJ1-1; TRBD1 matches at 9 bases. The CDR3 contains 15 residues. With 4 bases clipped from V and 6 bases from J, the junction kept 10 bases outside the gene matches. Germline loops: CDR1 SGDLS, CDR2 YYNGEE. The CDR3 bases are TGTGCCAGCAGCCTCGGGGGGACAGGGCTTGCTGAAGCTTTCTTT. It translates to CASSLGGTGLAEAFF.

The chain employs TRBV25-1 and TRBJ2-7, with D uncertain. V was shortened by 1 base and J by 4 bases, with 20 bases between the two germline ends. In germline, CDR1 is MGHDK, CDR2 SYGVNS. The CDR3 consists of 17 residues. CDR3 in amino acids: CASSEWVPFYYPYEQYV. CDR3 bases: TGTGCCAGCAGTGAATGGGTCCCATTCTACTACCCATACGAGCAGTACGTC.

The V gene is TRBV12-3 or TRBV12-4, the J gene TRBJ2-3; D unclear. With 6 bases removed from V and 5 bases from J, the gap between germline ends came to 9 bases. The CDR3 extends over 12 amino acids. CDR3 residues: CASSYRKDTQYF. Here the CDR3 DNA reads TGTGCCAGCAGCTACCGAAAAGATACGCAGTATTTT.

The CDR3 region is CASSLGSGLADKIYEQYF. The CDR3 region has the DNA TGTGCCAGCAGCTTAGGATCCGGGCTAGCAGACAAAATCTACGAGCAGTACTTC. The chain combines TRBV7-9 with TRBJ2-7, with D possibly TRBD2 on 5 matching bases. The CDR3 totals 18 residues. Germline V lookup: CDR1 SEHNR, CDR2 FQNEAQ (reference sequence). V dropped 1 base and J dropped 3 bases, with 22 bases sitting between them.

V usage is TRBV28 and J usage is TRBJ1-5; D remains ambiguous. In germline, CDR1 is MDHEN, CDR2 SYDVKM. The CDR3 runs to 15 residues. Trimming shortened V by 7 bases and J by 0 bases, and 13 bases separated the two germline ends. CDR3 nucleotide sequence: TGTGCCAGCACCTCCCCCAGTTATAGCAATCAGCCCCAGCATTTT. Amino acids: CASTSPSYSNQPQHF.

The rearrangement uses TRBV6-5 and TRBJ1-2; 8 nucleotides align to TRBD1. The ends lost 7 bases at V and 6 bases at J; junction bases unmatched: 7. The length of the CDR3 is 13 residues. The germline CDR1 and CDR2 sequences are MNHEY and SVGAGI. In nucleotides, the CDR3 is TGTGCCAGCACTATGACAGGGGTAAATGGCTACACCTTC. Translated, it gives CASTMTGVNGYTF.

This chain connects TRBV9 to TRBJ2-2; 9 bases map to TRBD2. With V trimmed by 4 bases and J by 7 bases, 11 bases remained unmatched. The CDR3 totals 16 residues. Looked up from germline, CDR1 is SGDLS and CDR2 is YYNGEE. CDR3 coding DNA: TGTGCCAGCAGCCCTAATAGCGGGAGATTTGTCGGGGAGCTGTTTTTT. Translating gives CASSPNSGRFVGELFF.

The V call is TRBV27, the J call TRBJ1-5; possibly TRBD1 for D (5 bases). CDR3 length: 15 amino acids. Germline V gene lookup returns CDR1 MNHEY and CDR2 SMNVEV (reference sequence). V lost 3 bases and J 0 bases, leaving 9 bases between the germline ends. The CDR3 here is CASSFQGDSNQPQHF. The DNA for the CDR3 is TGTGCCAGCAGTTTTCAAGGGGATAGCAATCAGCCCCAGCATTTT.

The count of this clone is one. V and J are TRBV27 and TRBJ2-5; 11 bases match TRBD1. V trimming: 5 bases; J trimming: 1 base; junction bases outside the gene matches: 6. Germline V lookup: CDR1 MNHEY, CDR2 SMNVEV (reference sequence). The length of the CDR3 is 16 residues. The CDR3 is CASSAWTGGLQETQYF. The CDR3 region has the DNA TGTGCCAGCAGTGCCTGGACAGGGGGCCTCCAAGAGACCCAGTACTTC.

The V and J genes are TRBV2 and TRBJ1-2; 7 bases align to TRBD1. The CDR3 runs to 13 residues. The germline gives CDR1 SNHLY, CDR2 FYNNEI. After removal of 11 bases from V and 2 bases from J, the junction contained 8 bases not matched to a gene. Here the CDR3 reads CARPGQPNYGYTF. Written as DNA, the CDR3 is TGTGCCCGACCGGGACAGCCAAACTATGGCTACACCTTC. The whole variable domain, remainder taken from reference TRBV2 and TRBJ1-2, is EPEVTQTPSHQVTQMGQEVILRCVPISNHLYFYWYRQILGQKVEFLVSFYNNEISEKSEIFDDQFSVERPDGSNFTLKIRSTKLEDSAMYFCARPGQPNYGYTFGSGTRLTVV.

The J gene is TRBJ1-6, the V gene TRBV2; perhaps TRBD1 as D (6 bases). Trimming removed 3 bases at V and 7 bases at J, with 10 bases between. CDR3 size: 14 residues. The germline V gene encodes CDR1 SNHLY and CDR2 FYNNEI. The CDR3 is CASSDRTANSPLHF. The CDR3 DNA is TGTGCCAGCAGTGACAGGACAGCCAATTCACCCCTCCACTTT.

This chain connects TRBV7-2 to TRBJ2-1; TRBD2 is a possible D gene (6 bases). From germline, CDR1 is SGHTA and CDR2 FQGNSA. This CDR3 is 16 amino acids long. Trimming removed 5 bases from V and 7 bases from J, with 21 bases in between. The CDR3: CASSARDWRASNEQFF. The DNA of the CDR3 is TGTGCCAGCAGCGCCCGGGACTGGAGGGCGTCGAATGAGCAGTTCTTC.

CDR3 bases: TGTGCCAGCAGCTTAGCTCTCGGGAGTGCAGATACGCAGTATTTT. The encoded protein is CASSLALGSADTQYF. The chain recombines TRBV7-8 with TRBJ2-3; possible D gene TRBD2, 6 bases. Deletions cut 0 bases from V and 4 bases from J, with 11 bases between. Germline CDR1 reads SGHVS; CDR2 reads FQNEAQ. CDR3 size: 15 residues. The full variable domain, rest sourced from reference TRBV7-8 and TRBJ2-3, is GAGVSQSPRYKVAKRGQDVALRCDPISGHVSLFWYQQALGQGPEFLTYFQNEAQLDKSGLPSDRFFAERPEGSVSTLKIQRTQQEDSAVYLCASSLALGSADTQYFGPGTRLTVL.

The chain carries TRBV7-2 and TRBJ1-2; D uncertain. This CDR3 region has 14 residues. Trimming left V 5 bases short and J 3 bases short, with 13 bases between. From germline, CDR1 is SGHTA and CDR2 FQGNSA. CDR3 nucleotides: TGTGCCAGCAGCCTCCTATCTGCGGACTATGGCTACACCTTC. It yields the protein CASSLLSADYGYTF.

The V gene is TRBV5-1, the J gene TRBJ1-4; TRBD1 matches at 7 bases. This CDR3 contains 14 residues. Unmatched junction bases numbered 9, after V lost 5 bases and J lost 8 bases. In germline, CDR1 is SGHRS, CDR2 YFSETQ. As DNA, the CDR3 is TGCGCCAGCAGAGGGACAGTCGACGACGAAAAACTGTTTTTT. It translates to CASRGTVDDEKLFF.

The chain uses TRBV27 and TRBJ2-6; 8 bases line up with TRBD2. CDR1 and CDR2 from the germline V gene are MNHEY and SMNVEV (reference sequence). The CDR3 extends over 19 amino acids. V lost 5 bases and J lost 0; bases outside the gene matches: 12. CDR3 in amino acids: CASSALLAGGFSGANVLTF. For the CDR3, the DNA is TGTGCCAGCAGTGCCCTCCTGGCGGGAGGTTTCTCTGGGGCCAACGTCCTGACTTTC.